One and the same sample provided the 18 T cell receptor beta chains below, sequenced in a study of identical twins (dated by TCRdb to the mid-2010s). To prepare the library, 5' RACE was applied. Sequencer: Illumina HiSeq 2000. TCRdb's own reprocessing of the public reads used fastp at Q25 and MiXCR and kept productive beta chains. When rows share a CDR3 protein, they turn into one entry using the most common DNA and genes. Recorded for this sample are over 600,000 distinct CDR3 sequences; 21% of them occurred a single time. Around 4.4% of the sample is held by the ten biggest clonotypes. These data were also reused for a study on T cells expressing NK-cell markers.

Material for sequencing was PBMCs. These TCRs come from a woman aged 18 to 35 in good health.

This clonotype was seen a handful of times. The rearrangement joins TRBV4-2 to TRBJ1-2; 10 positions match TRBD1. CDR1 LGHNA and CDR2 YNFKEQ come from the germline V gene. There are 14 residues in the CDR3. Trimming cost V 3 bases and J 7 bases; bases outside gene matches: 5. CDR3: CASSQAWTGGGYTF. The CDR3 coding sequence is TGTGCCAGCAGCCAGGCCTGGACAGGGGGTGGCTACACCTTC.

This clonotype was detected a few times. The chain recombines TRBV7-9 with TRBJ2-7; D is perhaps TRBD1 (6 bases). Germline CDR1 SEHNR, CDR2 FQNEAQ (reference sequence). The V gene lost 4 bases and the J gene lost 0 bases, with 13 bases spanning the gap. The CDR3 extends over 15 amino acids. The CDR3 DNA sequence: TGTGCCAGCAGCTCCCGGACAGTACGCTCCTACGAGCAGTACTTC. Protein: CASSSRTVRSYEQYF.

In regard to this clonotype: A read error may be the cause here, since a much bigger clone is one base away. The rearrangement uses TRBV29-1 and TRBJ2-1, with D possibly TRBD2 on 6 matching bases. CDR3 length: 13 amino acids. Per the germline V gene, CDR1 is SQVTM and CDR2 is ANQGSEA. The CDR3 sequence: CRGLRGDYNEQFF. In nucleotides, the CDR3 is TGCAGGGGACTCCGCGGGGACTACAATGAGCAGTTCTTC.

This clonotype was observed a handful of times. The gene calls are TRBV20-1 and TRBJ1-5; 7 nucleotides line up with TRBD1. This CDR3 region has 13 residues. V lost 5 bases, J lost 6 bases, and 7 bases stayed unmatched. The germline V gene encodes CDR1 DFQATT and CDR2 SNEGSKA (reference sequence). The CDR3 DNA reads TGCAGTGCTGTAGGAGGGGGCAGTCAGCCCCAGCATTTT. Protein sequence: CSAVGGGSQPQHF.

This clonotype has ten or more counts. The V gene is TRBV20-1, the J gene TRBJ1-6, with unresolved D. The V end was cut by 2 bases, the J end by 7 bases, with 9 bases between. The CDR3 covers 13 residues. Germline V CDR1 and CDR2: DFQATT, SNEGSKA (reference sequence). The CDR3 nucleotides read TGCAGTGCTAGAAACAGTGAGAATTCACCCCTCCACTTT. This translates into CSARNSENSPLHF.

This clonotype showed up just a few times. CDR3 sequence (DNA): TGTGCCAGCAGTCCAAGACAGGGGAGAGGGGAGCAGTACTTC. Translated: CASSPRQGRGEQYF. The chain joins TRBV12-3 or TRBV12-4 to TRBJ2-7, with 8 nucleotides matching TRBD1. Losses at the gene ends were 5 bases for V and 7 bases for J; bases not matched to a gene: 10. The CDR3 sequence is 14 residues long.

This chain joins TRBV3-1 and TRBJ1-1; D call uncertain. The CDR3 contains 13 residues. Trimming cost V 1 base and J 6 bases, with 9 bases left between them. From germline, CDR1 is LGHDT and CDR2 YNNKEL (reference sequence). CDR3 nucleotides: TGTGCCAGCAGCCAAGGCGAGTTAGCTGAAGCTTTCTTT. Translated: CASSQGELAEAFF.

This clonotype appeared a few times. The chain combines TRBV3-1 with TRBJ2-7; the D is unclear. The germline V gene has CDR1 LGHDT and CDR2 YNNKEL (reference sequence). Deletions cut 0 bases from V and 0 bases from J, with 9 bases between. This CDR3 spans 15 amino acids. The CDR3 protein is CASSQEATTSYEQYF. DNA of the CDR3: TGTGCCAGCAGCCAAGAAGCGACAACCTCCTACGAGCAGTACTTC.

This clonotype has ten or more counts. Here the CDR3 reads CSAQLSGGGGYTF. The CDR3, as DNA: TGCAGTGCACAGCTTTCGGGGGGCGGGGGCTACACCTTC. The J gene is TRBJ1-2, the V gene TRBV20-1; TRBD1 is a possible D gene (6 bases). The germline V and J ends were trimmed by 6 bases and 8 bases, with 19 bases remaining between them. From germline, CDR1 is DFQATT and CDR2 SNEGSKA (reference sequence). The CDR3 is made up of 13 amino acids.

In the case of this clonotype: One base away lies a much larger clone, so this may be a sequencing read error. The J gene is TRBJ2-7, the V gene TRBV5-1, with D unclear. This CDR3 is 12 amino acids long. Trimming removed 5 bases from V and 0 bases from J, with 6 bases in between. The germline V gene has CDR1 SGHRS and CDR2 YFSETQ. CDR3 loop: CASSDNSYEQYF. CDR3 bases: TGCGCCAGCAGTGACAACTCCTACGAGCAGTACTTC.

The chain couples TRBV29-1 to TRBJ1-1; D call uncertain. The CDR3 extends over 12 amino acids. The germline V gene encodes CDR1 SQVTM and CDR2 ANQGSEA. Deletions cut 3 bases from V and 1 base from J, with 6 bases between. The CDR3 region has the DNA TGCAGCGTTGAGCGGGCGAACACTGAAGCTTTCTTT. It translates to CSVERANTEAFF.

The chain links TRBV7-2 to TRBJ2-5; D possibly matches TRBD1 or TRBD2 (5 bases each). The CDR3 length is 14 residues. Germline CDR1 is SGHTA and CDR2 is FQGNSA. Trimming took 5 bases from V and 4 from J, leaving 14 bases between them. CDR3 amino acids: CASSPPGPGETQYF. CDR3 nucleotides: TGTGCCAGCAGCCCCCCGGGACCGGGAGAGACCCAGTACTTC.

The table lists this clonotype with many counts. V usage is TRBV3-1 and J usage is TRBJ2-1; D is ambiguous. The germline CDR1 and CDR2 sequences are LGHDT and YNNKEL (reference sequence). Trimming removed 2 bases at V and 4 bases at J, with 6 bases between. The CDR3 runs to 13 residues. The CDR3 region has the DNA TGTGCCAGCAGCCAATCGATATACAATGAGCAGTTCTTC. Protein: CASSQSIYNEQFF.

This clonotype was counted between two and nine times. J is TRBJ2-1 and V is TRBV25-1; D might be TRBD1 (6 bases). The CDR3 spans 17 residues. Germline V gives CDR1 MGHDK, CDR2 SYGVNS. V dropped 4 bases and J dropped 4 bases, with 20 bases sitting between them. This CDR3 is CASSGTGPRRVYNEQFF. DNA for the CDR3: TGTGCCAGCAGTGGAACAGGGCCACGTCGCGTTTACAATGAGCAGTTCTTC.

This clonotype appeared a few times. The chain has TRBV4-3 and TRBJ1-2, with D unclear. The CDR3 spans 16 residues. Germline lookup yields CDR1 LGHNA and CDR2 YSLEER. The ends were cut back, 0 bases at V and 4 bases at J, with 15 bases in the middle. The CDR3 bases are TGCGCCAGCAGCCAAGATCGGGCGGCTGAGACCTATGGCTACACCTTC. The encoded protein is CASSQDRAAETYGYTF.

The rearrangement links TRBV10-3 to TRBJ2-7; 11 positions match TRBD2. V gave up 10 bases and J gave up 6 bases; unmatched junction bases: 8. There are 13 residues in the CDR3. CDR1 and CDR2 (germline): ENHRY, SYGVKD. The CDR3: CATELAGEGEQYF. DNA for the CDR3: TGTGCCACCGAACTAGCGGGAGAGGGCGAGCAGTACTTC.

Points on this clonotype: Mismatch with germline at one junction end may stem from a read error. The chain joins TRBV29-1 to TRBJ2-1; D remains unclear. Per the germline V gene, CDR1 is SQVTM and CDR2 is ANQGSEA. CDR3 length equals 14 residues. This CDR3 reads CTVLTYVTYNEQFF. The CDR3 region has the DNA TGCACCGTTCTTACGTACGTGACCTACAATGAGCAGTTCTTC.

The chain couples TRBV7-9 to TRBJ2-3; the match to TRBD2 covers 7 bases. With V trimmed by 3 bases and J by 2 bases, 2 bases remained unmatched. Germline CDR1 is SEHNR and CDR2 is FQNEAQ (reference sequence). The CDR3 length is 14 residues. The CDR3 DNA sequence: TGTGCCAGCAGCTTGCGGGAGCTCACAGATACGCAGTATTTT. Encoded protein: CASSLRELTDTQYF.